The rows below give T cell receptor beta chains drawn from one sample of a study of blood T cells in healthy people across ages. Each CDR3 protein is one row after TCRdb ran MiXCR on the 5' RACE reads. The sample lists some 900,000 distinct CDR3 sequences; around 48% were seen once. The sample taken for sequencing was blood. The receptors were gathered from a man aged 30 to 39 in good health. Both conserved end residues are part of each CDR3. Each record gives: clone size, V gene, J gene, D gene, CDR3 DNA, CDR3 protein. A D gene is named only where the DNA matches it firmly. Not all rows give a size; the values are once, few, many and, for expanded clones, a class.

>.|TRBV20-1|TRBJ1-2|TRBD1
TGCAGTGCTAGAGATGACAGGGAGGATGACTACACCTTC
CSARDDREDDYTF
>few|TRBV7-2|TRBJ2-3|TRBD2
TGTGCCAGCAGCCGGGGGGTCTCTAGCACAGATACGCAGTATTTT
CASSRGVSSTDTQYF
>few|TRBV15|TRBJ1-4|.
TGTGCCACCAGCAGAGACAGGGAGGCCGAAAAACTGTTTTTT
CATSRDREAEKLFF
>.|TRBV28|TRBJ1-5|TRBD1
TGTGCCAGCAGTTTATCGGAGGGACAGCGCAATCAGCCCCAGCATTTT
CASSLSEGQRNQPQHF
>.|TRBV27|TRBJ2-7|.
TGTGCCAGCAGACAACAGGTATACCCCTACGAGCAGTACTTC
CASRQQVYPYEQYF
>.|TRBV7-2|TRBJ2-3|TRBD2
TGTGCCAGCACCACCTTTGGCGGGGGGGCAAACACAGATACGCAGTATTTT
CASTTFGGGANTDTQYF
>.|TRBV20-1|TRBJ2-1|.
TGCAGTGCTCCCCTTGGAGGCAATGAGCAGTTCTTC
CSAPLGGNEQFF
>.|TRBV5-1|TRBJ1-2|TRBD1
TGCGCCAGCAGCTGGACAGGGTATAATGGCTACACCTTC
CASSWTGYNGYTF
>few|TRBV20-1|TRBJ2-1|.
TGCAGTGCTAGACCTCCAGGACTGCACAATGAGCAGTTCTTC
CSARPPGLHNEQFF
>.|TRBV7-7|TRBJ2-6|.
TGTGCTAGCAGCTTGGGGCACGACTCTGGGGCCAACGTCCTGACTTTC
CASSLGHDSGANVLTF
>.|TRBV4-1|TRBJ2-7|TRBD2
TGCGCCAGCACCTCCTGGTTCCTTAGCGGGGGACCTATGGAGCAGTACTTC
CASTSWFLSGGPMEQYF
>.|TRBV20-1|TRBJ2-1|TRBD2
TGCAGTGCCCTAAAGCGGGGGGGCGCGGGCCCCTACAATGAGCAGTTCTTC
CSALKRGGAGPYNEQFF
>few|TRBV11-3|TRBJ2-3|.
TGTGCCAGCAGCCCGCGGGGTGGGGTTGCAGATACGCAGTATTTT
CASSPRGGVADTQYF
>.|TRBV6-2/TRBV6-3|TRBJ2-7|TRBD2
TGTGCCAGCAGGCGACTAGCGGGACTGTACGAGCAGTACTTC
CASRRLAGLYEQYF
>few|TRBV6-6|TRBJ2-3|.
TGTGCCAGCAGTTATCGTCAGGGTGGAAGCACAGATACGCAGTATTTT
CASSYRQGGSTDTQYF
>few|TRBV9|TRBJ2-3|TRBD1
TGTGCCAGCAGCGAACAGGGGGCACGAATCACAGATACGCAGTATTTT
CASSEQGARITDTQYF
>few|TRBV15|TRBJ2-4|.
TGTGCCACCAGCAGTAGGTCGAGTGAGGGGCCCAAAAACATTCAGTACTTC
CATSSRSSEGPKNIQYF
>.|TRBV29-1|TRBJ1-4|.
TGCAGCGCCCTTCGGCCTAATAATGAAAAACTGTTTTTT
CSALRPNNEKLFF
>once|TRBV7-9|TRBJ2-5|TRBD1
TGTGCCAGCAGCTTGGTGGTCAGGGGGTTAAAGACCCAGTACTTC
CASSLVVRGLKTQYF
>few|TRBV11-3|TRBJ2-7|.
TGTGCCAGCAGAAACGCTAGTAGCTACGAGCAGTACTTC
CASRNASSYEQYF
>few|TRBV7-8|TRBJ2-2|TRBD2
TGTGCCAGCAGCTTCTATGCGGGGGGGCCCACCGGGGAGCTGTTTTTT
CASSFYAGGPTGELFF
>.|TRBV28|TRBJ1-6|.
TGTGCCAGCAGTTCACAAGATTCACCCCTCCACTTT
CASSSQDSPLHF
>many|TRBV6-2/TRBV6-3|TRBJ2-3|.
TGTGCCAGCAGTTACAAGTCAGCCGAAACAGATACGCAGTATTTT
CASSYKSAETDTQYF
>few|TRBV20-1|TRBJ1-5|.
TGCAGTGCTAGGTCCCAAGGGGACAATCAGCCCCAGCATTTT
CSARSQGDNQPQHF
>.|TRBV12-3/TRBV12-4|TRBJ2-2|TRBD2
TGTGCCAGCAGTTCGGCCGGGACTAGCCGGTCCGGGGAGCTGTTTTTT
CASSSAGTSRSGELFF
>.|TRBV6-2/TRBV6-3|TRBJ2-3|.
TGTGCCAGCAGTCCGGTTGCGGAGGGCACCGCTAGCACAGATACGCAGTATTTT
CASSPVAEGTASTDTQYF
>.|TRBV6-1|TRBJ2-7|TRBD1
TGTGCCAGCAGTGAACTAGGACGAAACAGGGGGGAGCAGTACTTC
CASSELGRNRGEQYF
>few|TRBV18|TRBJ1-2|.
TGTGCCAGCTCACCACAGGATACGACTGTAGACTATGGCTACACCTTC
CASSPQDTTVDYGYTF
>.|TRBV6-1|TRBJ1-2|TRBD1
TGTGCCAGCAGTGCACAACAGGGGGCTGACTATGGCTACACCTTC
CASSAQQGADYGYTF
>.|TRBV7-9|TRBJ1-2|TRBD1
TGTGCCAGCAGCGAAACAGGGGTAATCTATGGCTACACCTTC
CASSETGVIYGYTF
>.|TRBV29-1|TRBJ1-2|.
TGCAGCGCGCTCCGGGACAACGGCTACACCTTC
CSALRDNGYTF
>.|TRBV7-9|TRBJ2-7|.
TGTGCCACTGAGCTCGGGGTTCACGAGCAGTACTTC
CATELGVHEQYF
>few|TRBV13|TRBJ2-3|.
TGTGCCAGCAGCTTACTCGGAGAGAGCACAGATACGCAGTATTTT
CASSLLGESTDTQYF
>few|TRBV11-2|TRBJ1-1|TRBD1
TGTGCCAGCAGTCCCGGGACAGGGCCCACTGAAGCTTTCTTT
CASSPGTGPTEAFF
>few|TRBV5-5|TRBJ2-7|.
TGTGCCAGCAGCTCGGGGACTTCATACTCCTACGAGCAGTACTTC
CASSSGTSYSYEQYF
>.|TRBV5-1|TRBJ2-3|.
TGCGCCAGCAATTATTGGCCAGGTGGGAGTGGAGATACGCAGTATTTT
CASNYWPGGSGDTQYF
>.|TRBV9|TRBJ2-7|.
TGTGCCAGCAGCGTAGTAGGGGGGGGACCCGAGCAGTACTTC
CASSVVGGGPEQYF
>many|TRBV6-1|TRBJ1-4|TRBD1
TGTGCCAGCAGGCCCCCCGGGACAGGGCTTAAGGGACGAGGTGAAAAACTGTTTTTT
CASRPPGTGLKGRGEKLFF
>.|TRBV20-1|TRBJ2-5|.
TGCAGTGCTACTAGCCGTGAGACCCAGTACTTC
CSATSRETQYF
>few|TRBV5-1|TRBJ2-5|.
TGCGCCAGCAGCGTTGAATCCCCTGTGGGTTTCGGAGAGACCCAGTACTTC
CASSVESPVGFGETQYF
>.|TRBV7-2|TRBJ1-1|.
TGTGCCAGCAGCTGGGACGGTGGGACTGAAGCTTTCTTT
CASSWDGGTEAFF
>.|TRBV20-1|TRBJ1-5|TRBD1
TGCAGTGCTAGGACAGGGGGGCTGGGCAATCAGCCCCAGCATTTT
CSARTGGLGNQPQHF
>few|TRBV7-9|TRBJ1-5|.
TGTGCCAGCAGCGACAATAGCAATCAGCCCCAGCATTTT
CASSDNSNQPQHF
>few|TRBV20-1|TRBJ2-7|.
TGCAGTGCTCCCCGCGGAGACGCAGGGCAGTACTTC
CSAPRGDAGQYF
>.|TRBV30|TRBJ1-3|.
TGTGCCTGGACGGTGCTCTCTGGAAACACCATATATTTT
CAWTVLSGNTIYF
>.|TRBV27|TRBJ2-7|.
TGTGCCAGCAGTCCTACAGGATTTGGGCCTAGCTCCTACGGGCAGTACTTC
CASSPTGFGPSSYGQYF
>many|TRBV7-9|TRBJ2-7|TRBD1
TGTGCCAGCAACGACGGACAGGGCTACGAGCAGTACTTC
CASNDGQGYEQYF
>.|TRBV9|TRBJ2-2|TRBD2
TGTGCCAGCAGCGGGGGGGTCAATAGCGGGGATTGGATTGGTAACACCGGGGAGCTGTTTTTT
CASSGGVNSGDWIGNTGELFF
>.|TRBV4-1|TRBJ2-7|.
TGCGCCAGCAGCCACCCGGCAACAGGGCGAAGCTCCTACGAGCAGTACTTC
CASSHPATGRSSYEQYF
>few|TRBV7-9|TRBJ1-5|.
TGTGCCAGCAGCTTAGGAGGTCAGGATCAGCCCCAGCATTTT
CASSLGGQDQPQHF
>.|TRBV7-9|TRBJ2-2|.
TGTGCCAGCAGCTTAGCGCAGGGTGTGAACACCGGGGAGCTGTTTTTT
CASSLAQGVNTGELFF